The 25 T cell receptor beta chains listed next were all sequenced from one sample in a study of blood T cell repertoires in COVID-19. Using immunoSEQ multiplex PCR, the repertoire was profiled, and TCRdb retains in-frame clones only, with some absent. This sample has 250,000 to 350,000 clones, with around 90% found just once. Specimen: peripheral blood. Receptors were obtained from a woman in her fifties or sixties who had recovered from COVID-19.

The chain links TRBV27 to TRBJ2-7; 11 bases agree with TRBD2. The germline V gene encodes CDR1 MNHEY and CDR2 SMNVEV (reference sequence). CDR3 size: 14 residues. J was trimmed by 3 bases and V by 3 bases; bases with no gene match: 1. CDR3 amino acids: CASSFGLAGYEQYF. The CDR3 coding sequence is TGTGCCAGCAGTTTCGGACTAGCGGGCTACGAGCAGTACTTC.

The chain recombines TRBV7-8 with TRBJ2-1, with 9 bases that match TRBD1. Losses at the gene ends were 5 bases for V and 7 bases for J; bases not matched to a gene: 12. CDR1 SGHVS and CDR2 FQNEAQ come from the germline V gene. The CDR3 totals 16 residues. Here the CDR3 DNA reads TGTGCCAGCAGCCGGTCACGGACAGGGGTGGTAAATGAGCAGTTCTTC. Its protein is CASSRSRTGVVNEQFF.

In this sample, this clone turned up a few times. The rearrangement uses TRBV25-1 and TRBJ1-1; 10 bases align to TRBD1. The CDR3 runs 12 residues. Germline V gene sequence: CDR1 MGHDK, CDR2 SYGVNS. V dropped 5 bases and J dropped 10; count of bases not matched to a gene: 4. As DNA, the CDR3 is TGTGCCAGCAGTCGACAGGGGGCGGGAGCTTTCTTT. This sequence encodes CASSRQGAGAFF.

The chain has TRBV19 and TRBJ1-1; perhaps TRBD1 as D (6 bases). The CDR3 length is 15 residues. With 5 bases removed from V and 3 bases from J, the gap between germline ends came to 16 bases. Per germline, CDR1 LNHDA and CDR2 SQIVND (reference sequence). CDR3 nucleotides: TGTGCCAGTAGTCCCACAGGGCTGCTATACACTGAAGCTTTCTTT. It is translated as CASSPTGLLYTEAFF.

The V gene is TRBV19, the J gene TRBJ1-2, with 11 positions matching TRBD1. J was trimmed by 8 bases and V by 9 bases; bases with no gene match: 5. The germline V gene encodes CDR1 LNHDA and CDR2 SQIVND (reference sequence). This CDR3 is 12 amino acids long. In DNA form, the CDR3 reads TGTGCCAGCCGGACAGGGGGCGGGGGCTACACCTTC. This encodes CASRTGGGGYTF.

CDR3 amino acids: CASSQTGTALGYTF. CDR3 DNA: TGTGCCAGCAGCCAGACAGGGACGGCGCTTGGCTACACCTTC. The rearrangement uses TRBV7-9 and TRBJ1-2; 7 bases map to TRBD1. Germline V CDR1 and CDR2: SEHNR, FQNEAQ (reference sequence). V lost 5 bases to trimming and J lost 7 bases; unmatched junction nucleotides: 10. The CDR3 totals 14 residues. The full variable domain, its missing parts supplied by reference TRBV7-9 and TRBJ1-2, is DTGVSQNPRHKITKRGQNVTFRCDPISEHNRLYWYRQTLGQGPEFLTYFQNEAQLEKSRLLSDRFSAERPKGSFSTLEIQRTEQGDSAMYLCASSQTGTALGYTFGSGTRLTVV.

In nucleotides, the CDR3 is TGTGCCAGCAGTTTATGGTTACACATGAACACTGAAGCTTTCTTT. Residues: CASSLWLHMNTEAFF. The chain links TRBV27 to TRBJ1-1; D gene unclear. Germline V gene sequence: CDR1 MNHEY, CDR2 SMNVEV (reference sequence). The CDR3 is 15 amino acids. Trimming took off 1 base at V and 0 bases at J, with 9 bases between the two ends.

This clone was found many times. V usage is TRBV10-1 and J usage is TRBJ1-1; no clear D gene. The CDR3 extends over 18 amino acids. From germline, CDR1 is WNHNN and CDR2 SYGVQD (reference sequence). V lost 0 bases and J 0 bases, leaving 17 bases between the germline ends. CDR3 residues: CASSESVEGGHMNTEAFF. The DNA for the CDR3 is TGCGCCAGCAGTGAGTCGGTGGAGGGAGGGCACATGAACACTGAAGCTTTCTTT.

This chain joins TRBV28 and TRBJ1-5; D is unclear. Germline V gene sequence: CDR1 MDHEN, CDR2 SYDVKM. The ends were cut back, 5 bases at V and 4 bases at J, with 24 bases in the middle. The CDR3 totals 18 residues. In DNA form, the CDR3 reads TGTGCCAGCAGTCCCGCGGGGTGGGGTCGGAAAGCGAATCAGCCCCAGCATTTT. As protein: CASSPAGWGRKANQPQHF.

Only one count was recorded for this clone. The chain couples TRBV15 to TRBJ2-1, with a possible D match to TRBD2 (5 bases). CDR3 size: 15 residues. V was clipped by 3 bases and J by 6 bases, with 15 bases between them. Germline V gene sequence: CDR1 LNHNV, CDR2 YYDKDF (reference sequence). The CDR3, as DNA: TGTGCCACCAGCAGGGGTGCCCCGGGGTTCAATGAGCAGTTCTTC. This encodes CATSRGAPGFNEQFF.

The rearrangement joins TRBV30 to TRBJ1-1; TRBD1 aligns across 7 bases. Per the germline V gene, CDR1 is GTSNPN and CDR2 is SVGIG (reference sequence). V lost 2 bases, J lost 11 bases, and 14 bases stayed unmatched. This CDR3 contains 14 residues. Here the CDR3 reads CAWSLFSRGSRAFF. The CDR3 DNA sequence: TGTGCCTGGAGTCTTTTTAGCAGGGGGTCACGCGCTTTCTTT.

This rearrangement joins TRBV28 to TRBJ2-7, with D tentatively TRBD1 (6 bases). Germline values: CDR1 MDHEN, CDR2 SYDVKM. This CDR3 spans 16 amino acids. V was cut by 8 bases and J by 3 bases, with 23 bases left in between. The CDR3 loop is CASSPPHGTFYYEQYF. The CDR3 nucleotides read TGTGCCAGCTCACCCCCCCACGGGACATTCTACTACGAGCAGTACTTC. The full variable domain, its missing parts supplied by reference TRBV28 and TRBJ2-7, is DVKVTQSSRYLVKRTGEKVFLECVQDMDHENMFWYRQDPGLGLRLIYFSYDVKMKEKGDIPEGYSVSREKKERFSLILESASTNQTSMYLCASSPPHGTFYYEQYFGPGTRLTVT.

V gene TRBV4-3 combines with J gene TRBJ1-4; tentatively, D is TRBD1 (6 bases). CDR3 length: 17 residues. Trimming shortened V by 0 bases and J by 6 bases, and 17 bases separated the two germline ends. In germline, CDR1 is LGHNA, CDR2 YSLEER. CDR3 bases: TGCGCCAGCAGCCAAGATGGAGGGGGGGGGACCCATGAAAAACTGTTTTTT. Its translation is CASSQDGGGGTHEKLFF.

V gene TRBV9 combines with J gene TRBJ2-3; D possibly corresponds to TRBD1 (5 bases). The CDR3 spans 16 residues. Germline CDR1 reads SGDLS; CDR2 reads YYNGEE. V lost 1 base to trimming and J lost 2 bases, with 14 bases between them. CDR3 coding DNA: TGTGCCAGCAGCGTAAGACAGCCCCACCCCACAGATACGCAGTATTTT. Translating it yields CASSVRQPHPTDTQYF.

The V and J genes are TRBV6-1 and TRBJ1-4; 8 bases map to TRBD1. The CDR3 extends over 14 amino acids. CDR1 and CDR2 (germline): MNHNS, SASEGT. The ends lost 5 bases at V and 6 bases at J; junction bases unmatched: 5. The CDR3 DNA reads TGTGCCAGCAGTTGGACAGGGAGGCATGAAAAACTGTTTTTT. This gives the protein CASSWTGRHEKLFF.

This sequence joins TRBV9 and TRBJ1-1; TRBD1 might be the D (6 bases). Germline V gene sequence: CDR1 SGDLS, CDR2 YYNGEE. The CDR3 has 15 residues. Trimming stripped 2 bases from V and 1 base from J, with 12 bases between. CDR3 sequence (DNA): TGTGCCAGCAGCGTTGGCAGGGGTCGGAACACTGAAGCTTTCTTT. The encoded protein is CASSVGRGRNTEAFF.

The genes are TRBV29-1 and TRBJ2-7; tentative D call: TRBD1 (5 bases). The germline gives CDR1 SQVTM, CDR2 ANQGSEA. There are 13 residues in the CDR3. V gave up 0 bases and J gave up 6 bases, with 12 bases separating them. CDR3 DNA sequence: TGCAGCGTTGAAGATTATCCCAGGGCCGAGCAGTACTTC. This sequence encodes CSVEDYPRAEQYF.

The chain joins TRBV6-5 to TRBJ2-3; no clear D gene. The V gene's germline CDR1 is MNHEY and CDR2 SVGAGI. The CDR3 is made up of 12 amino acids. V lost 8 bases, J lost 4 bases, and 10 bases lay in between. This CDR3 reads CASRNLSDTQYF. The CDR3 DNA sequence: TGTGCCAGCCGCAACTTATCAGATACGCAGTATTTT.

CDR3 DNA sequence: TGCGCCAGCAGCAGACAGGGGGATCGGACAGATACGCAGTATTTT. It encodes CASSRQGDRTDTQYF. The chain carries TRBV5-1 and TRBJ2-3, with TRBD1 matching over 9 bases. V lost 4 bases and J lost 3; bases outside the gene matches: 6. The CDR3 is 15 residues long. CDR1 SGHRS and CDR2 YFSETQ come from the germline V gene.

This chain uses TRBV18 with TRBJ1-1, with unresolved D. Trimming took off 1 base at V and 1 base at J, with 7 bases between the two ends. Germline loops: CDR1 KGHSH, CDR2 LQKENI. The CDR3 has 14 residues. The CDR3 nucleotides read TGTGCCAGCTCACCACAACAGAAGAACACTGAAGCTTTCTTT. Translating gives CASSPQQKNTEAFF.

Here the CDR3 reads CAWMRPEYGYTF. CDR3 nucleotides: TGTGCCTGGATGCGGCCGGAATATGGCTACACCTTC. The chain combines TRBV30 with TRBJ1-2, with D unclear. Trimming shortened V by 4 bases and J by 5 bases, and 11 bases separated the two germline ends. In germline, CDR1 is GTSNPN, CDR2 SVGIG (reference sequence). CDR3 length: 12 amino acids.

CDR3 sequence: CAWSGLAGEETQYF. DNA for the CDR3: TGTGCCTGGAGTGGTCTAGCGGGAGAAGAGACCCAGTACTTC. The rearrangement joins TRBV30 to TRBJ2-5; 10 bases map to TRBD2. CDR1 is GTSNPN, CDR2 SVGIG, per germline (reference sequence). V trimming: 1 base; J trimming: 3 bases; junction bases outside the gene matches: 2. The CDR3 covers 14 residues.

The chain employs TRBV7-6 and TRBJ2-7, with 10 bases identical to TRBD1. The CDR3 runs 19 residues. Germline V gene sequence: CDR1 SGHVS, CDR2 FNYEAQ. V gave up 4 bases and J gave up 0 bases; unmatched junction bases: 15. The CDR3 is CASSYLRGDRGPSSYEQYF. The CDR3 nucleotides read TGTGCCAGCAGCTACCTTCGCGGGGACAGGGGCCCCAGCTCCTACGAGCAGTACTTC.

On this clone: At the DNA level, this CDR3 is encoded by other sequences in the same sample as well. The V and J genes are TRBV14 and TRBJ1-1; no reliable D call. The CDR3 contains 15 residues. V lost 0 bases and J lost 1, with 9 bases in between. Germline V gene data show CDR1 as SGHDN and CDR2 as FVKESK. The CDR3 protein is CASSQEFRGNTEAFF. CDR3 DNA: TGTGCCAGCAGCCAAGAGTTTCGGGGGAACACTGAAGCTTTCTTT.

The chain carries TRBV30 and TRBJ1-6, with TRBD1 matching over 7 bases. CDR1 is GTSNPN and CDR2 is SVGIG in the germline V gene (reference sequence). V trimming: 2 bases; J trimming: 8 bases; junction bases outside the gene matches: 6. The CDR3 runs 14 residues. The DNA for the CDR3 is TGTGCCTGGAGTTTAACAACAGGGGATTCACCCCTCCACTTT. This translates into CAWSLTTGDSPLHF.